Presented here are 27 T cell receptor beta chains from one specimen sequenced in a study of T cell responses to AZD1222 COVID-19 vaccine. Clones were read by immunoSEQ multiplex PCR, and TCRdb kept only the in-frame ones, dropping some. The sample gives around 50,000 clones, about 86% of which show up once; less than 7% is in the top ten. The specimen was peripheral blood, collected 28 days after the second AZD1222 dose. The origin of the receptors is an adult who received the AZD1222 COVID-19 vaccine.

This clone was seen once. The chain links TRBV3-1 (or the pseudogene TRBV3-2) to TRBJ1-1; D uncertain. CDR1 and CDR2 from the germline V gene are LGHDT and YNNKEL (reference sequence). The CDR3 has 13 amino acids. V dropped 1 base and J dropped 2 bases, with 5 bases sitting between them. The CDR3 bases are TGTGCCAGCAGCCAAGGGCGAAACACTGAAGCTTTCTTT. Amino acid sequence: CASSQGRNTEAFF.

This clone was seen just once. This chain links TRBV3-1 (or the pseudogene TRBV3-2) with TRBJ2-7; the D is unclear. This CDR3 is 15 amino acids long. Germline V gives CDR1 LGHDT, CDR2 YNNKEL (reference sequence). V lost 0 bases, J lost 6 bases, and 15 bases lay in between. CDR3: CASSQEARPPAEQYF. The CDR3 nucleotides read TGTGCCAGCAGCCAAGAAGCAAGACCGCCGGCCGAGCAGTACTTC.

The chain couples TRBV16 to TRBJ1-5, with 9 positions matching TRBD1. The CDR3 loop spans 17 amino acids. Germline values: CDR1 KGHSY, CDR2 FQNENV. Germline trimming cut 4 bases from V and 4 bases from J; bases unmatched to any gene: 11. The CDR3 sequence is CASSRSLGQGWNQPQHF. CDR3 DNA: TGTGCCAGCAGCCGATCCCTAGGACAGGGGTGGAATCAGCCCCAGCATTTT.

The V gene is TRBV19, the J gene TRBJ2-5; D is unresolved. Germline V gene data show CDR1 as LNHDA and CDR2 as SQIVND (reference sequence). The CDR3 is 12 residues long. V dropped 4 bases and J dropped 5 bases, with 8 bases sitting between them. This chain's CDR3 is CASSTQRETQYF. The CDR3 DNA is TGTGCCAGTAGTACCCAGAGGGAGACCCAGTACTTC.

The chain combines TRBV7-9 with TRBJ1-4; possibly TRBD1 for D (6 bases). Deletions cut 3 bases from V and 6 bases from J, with 14 bases between. The CDR3 is made up of 15 amino acids. Germline values: CDR1 SEHNR, CDR2 FQNEAQ (reference sequence). The DNA for the CDR3 is TGTGCCAGCAGCTTTAGACAGGAGAGGGATGAAAAACTGTTTTTT. Its protein is CASSFRQERDEKLFF.

The V call is TRBV3-1 (or the pseudogene TRBV3-2), the J call TRBJ2-1; TRBD2 aligns across 8 bases. The CDR3 spans 16 residues. Germline values: CDR1 LGHDT, CDR2 YNNKEL (reference sequence). Losses at the gene ends were 3 bases for V and 12 bases for J; bases not matched to a gene: 16. CDR3 nucleotide sequence: TGTGCCAGCAGCCAGGGCTACACTAGCGGAGCTACACGGCAGTTCTTC. It translates to CASSQGYTSGATRQFF.

The table lists this clone with a few counts. For the CDR3, the DNA is TGTGCCAGCCAAACGGGGGAAAACACCGGGGAGCTGTTTTTT. Amino acid sequence: CASQTGENTGELFF. The chain uses TRBV6-5 and TRBJ2-2; D is perhaps TRBD2 (6 bases). From germline, CDR1 is MNHEY and CDR2 SVGAGI. The CDR3 contains 14 residues. The V and J ends lost 8 bases and 2 bases respectively, with 12 bases between them.

The chain carries TRBV5-1 and TRBJ2-5, with 7 bases matching TRBD1. V lost 4 bases to trimming and J lost 2 bases; unmatched junction nucleotides: 8. CDR1 SGHRS and CDR2 YFSETQ come from the germline V gene. There are 15 residues in the CDR3. The CDR3 nucleotides read TGCGCCAGCAGCCCTGGGACAGACCTACAAGAGACCCAGTACTTC. Its protein product is CASSPGTDLQETQYF.

The CDR3 sequence: CASSVAQRYGELFF. The CDR3, as DNA: TGTGCCAGCAGCGTAGCCCAGCGATACGGGGAGCTGTTTTTT. V gene TRBV9 combines with J gene TRBJ2-2; D remains unclear. The CDR3 has 14 amino acids. V lost 0 bases and J 7 bases, leaving 10 bases between the germline ends. The germline CDR1 and CDR2 sequences are SGDLS and YYNGEE.

The chain has TRBV14 and TRBJ1-3; TRBD1 agrees at 9 bases. The CDR3 is made up of 19 amino acids. Germline V gene sequence: CDR1 SGHDN, CDR2 FVKESK. Trimming cost V 0 bases and J 3 bases; bases outside gene matches: 12. CDR3 loop: CASSQDPRDREGIGNTIYF. The CDR3 region has the DNA TGTGCCAGCAGCCAAGATCCCCGGGACAGGGAAGGAATTGGAAACACCATATATTTT.

The V gene is TRBV7-9, the J gene TRBJ1-6; 8 nucleotides agree with TRBD1. The CDR3 runs to 14 residues. The V and J ends lost 5 bases and 5 bases, in that order; junction bases with no gene match: 2. Germline-derived CDR1 and CDR2 are SEHNR and FQNEAQ (reference sequence). This CDR3 is CASSGGQDNSPLHF. The CDR3 nucleotides are TGTGCCAGCAGCGGGGGACAGGATAATTCACCCCTCCACTTT.

This clone turned up a few times. The chain employs TRBV9 and TRBJ2-1; no definite D call. Germline CDR1 is SGDLS and CDR2 is YYNGEE. This CDR3 contains 15 residues. The V gene lost 0 bases and the J gene lost 7 bases, with 14 bases spanning the gap. CDR3 amino acids: CASSVGRQQGNEQFF. CDR3 DNA sequence: TGTGCCAGCAGCGTAGGTCGTCAGCAAGGAAATGAGCAGTTCTTC.

The V and J genes are TRBV5-6 and TRBJ2-1; 8 nucleotides agree with TRBD1. V gave up 3 bases and J gave up 4 bases; unmatched junction bases: 3. Germline V gene data show CDR1 as SGHDT and CDR2 as YYEEEE. This CDR3 comprises 14 residues. CDR3 coding DNA: TGTGCCAGCAGCTATGGACAGGGTTACAATGAGCAGTTCTTC. Residues: CASSYGQGYNEQFF.

The chain uses TRBV6-5 and TRBJ2-1; D is possibly TRBD1 (5 bases). The CDR3 loop spans 16 amino acids. Germline CDR1 MNHEY, CDR2 SVGAGI. The V end lost 2 bases, the J end lost 5 bases, and 16 bases lay between the germline ends. CDR3 coding DNA: TGTGCCAGCAGTTACCCCCCGTACAGGAAAGACAATGAGCAGTTCTTC. It codes for CASSYPPYRKDNEQFF.

The V gene is TRBV29-1, the J gene TRBJ2-7, with D tentatively TRBD2 (6 bases). V was clipped by 1 base and J by 5 bases, with 21 bases between them. The CDR3 spans 16 residues. CDR1 is SQVTM, CDR2 ANQGSEA, per germline. The DNA of the CDR3 is TGCAGCGTTGAAGGCTTGGGACTGGGTATTGGCGACGAGCAGTACTTC. Translation gives CSVEGLGLGIGDEQYF.

This chain links TRBV4-2 with TRBJ1-2; D remains ambiguous. Trimming stripped 4 bases from V and 3 bases from J, with 18 bases between. This CDR3 is 16 amino acids long. Germline-derived CDR1 and CDR2 are LGHNA and YNFKEQ. The CDR3 DNA follows: TGTGCCAGCAGCCTCCTTTTGGGTCAGGCAGACTATGGCTACACCTTC. This translates into CASSLLLGQADYGYTF.

This chain joins TRBV29-1 and TRBJ1-4; 11 bases are shared with TRBD1. Germline lookup yields CDR1 SQVTM and CDR2 ANQGSEA. The CDR3 sequence is 15 residues long. The junction had 7 bases not matched to a gene; V was cut back by 6 bases and J by 4 bases. The CDR3 region has the DNA TGCAGCGTGGTAGGACAGGGGGCTGATAATGAAAAACTGTTTTTT. Amino acid sequence: CSVVGQGADNEKLFF.

This clone was recorded once. V is TRBV6-5 and J is TRBJ1-1; D is unclear. From germline, CDR1 is MNHEY and CDR2 SVGAGI. The CDR3 is 13 amino acids. Trimming left V 7 bases short and J 1 base short, with 10 bases between. CDR3 residues: CASTLQWNTEAFF. The CDR3 DNA is TGTGCCAGCACCTTACAGTGGAACACTGAAGCTTTCTTT.

The CDR3 reads CASSYPGGNGYTF. The CDR3 DNA is TGTGCCAGCAGTTACCCCGGGGGTAATGGCTACACCTTC. The rearrangement uses TRBV28 and TRBJ1-2; tentatively, D is TRBD1 (5 bases). Germline CDR1 reads MDHEN; CDR2 reads SYDVKM. Between the trimmed V and J ends, which lost 4 bases and 6 bases, there was a span of 12 bases. There are 13 residues in the CDR3.

This clone was seen just once. The chain links TRBV11-1 to TRBJ2-7; 7 positions match TRBD1. Germline trimming cut 5 bases from V and 5 bases from J; bases unmatched to any gene: 6. This CDR3 spans 13 amino acids. The germline V gene has CDR1 SGHAT and CDR2 FQDESV (reference sequence). The CDR3 here is CASSPDRVNEQYF. The CDR3 region has the DNA TGTGCCAGCAGCCCCGACAGGGTGAACGAGCAGTACTTC.

V is TRBV12-3 or TRBV12-4 and J is TRBJ1-2; D remains unclear. Trimming took off 3 bases at V and 3 bases at J, with 5 bases between the two ends. This CDR3 is 12 amino acids long. CDR3: CASSFVDYGYTF. CDR3 sequence (DNA): TGTGCCAGCAGTTTTGTGGACTATGGCTACACCTTC.

V is TRBV2 and J is TRBJ2-5; TRBD1 might be the D (5 bases). The V and J ends lost 4 bases and 2 bases respectively, with 8 bases between them. The length of the CDR3 is 13 residues. Germline CDR1 is SNHLY and CDR2 is FYNNEI. This CDR3 reads CASSVDIQETQYF. The CDR3 coding sequence is TGTGCCAGCAGTGTGGACATACAAGAGACCCAGTACTTC.

Written as DNA, the CDR3 is TGTGCCAGCAGTTCCCAACTAGCGGCCCTTGATACGCAGTATTTT. Translation: CASSSQLAALDTQYF. The chain joins TRBV27 to TRBJ2-3, with TRBD2 matching 8 bases. This CDR3 comprises 15 residues. From germline, CDR1 is MNHEY and CDR2 SMNVEV (reference sequence). V shed 4 bases, J shed 6 bases, and the junction held 9 bases outside the gene matches.

The chain recombines TRBV5-4 with TRBJ1-6; tentative D call: TRBD1 (6 bases). Trimming pared 0 bases from V and 9 bases from J, leaving 13 bases between. The CDR3 is 15 residues long. Germline V gene lookup returns CDR1 SGHNT and CDR2 YYREEE (reference sequence). CDR3 sequence reads: CASSLVPGAGSPLHF. The CDR3 DNA reads as TGTGCCAGCAGCTTGGTCCCGGGGGCAGGTTCACCCCTCCACTTT. Full variable domain (remainder filled in from reference TRBV5-4 and TRBJ1-6): ETGVTQSPTHLIKTRGQQVTLRCSSQSGHNTVSWYQQALGQGPQFIFQYYREEENGRGNFPPRFSGLQFPNYSSELNVNALELDDSALYLCASSLVPGAGSPLHFGNGTRLTVT.

This clone came up once. The gene calls are TRBV5-1 and TRBJ2-2; 9 nucleotides match TRBD1. Germline CDR1 SGHRS, CDR2 YFSETQ. This CDR3 has 15 amino acids. V lost 6 bases to trimming and J lost 0 bases; unmatched junction nucleotides: 3. The CDR3 nucleotides read TGCGCCAGCACACAGGGGGCGGCGAACACCGGGGAGCTGTTTTTT. Protein sequence: CASTQGAANTGELFF.

J is TRBJ2-5 and V is TRBV27, with D perhaps assigned TRBD1 or TRBD2 (5 bases each). CDR1 and CDR2 from the germline V gene are MNHEY and SMNVEV (reference sequence). The CDR3 loop spans 15 amino acids. The V end lost 5 bases, the J end lost 0 bases, and 13 bases lay between the germline ends. This CDR3 is CASSPGTAYQETQYF. The DNA of the CDR3 is TGTGCCAGCAGTCCCGGGACGGCGTACCAAGAGACCCAGTACTTC.

The chain combines TRBV11-3 with TRBJ2-7, with TRBD1 identical over 8 bases. Germline CDR1 reads SGHNT; CDR2 reads YENEEA. The junction had 5 bases not matched to a gene; V was cut back by 5 bases and J by 2 bases. This CDR3 is built from 14 residues. The CDR3 bases are TGTGCCAGCAGCCGCCGGACAGGGACCTACGAGCAGTACTTC. Protein: CASSRRTGTYEQYF.